The 7 T cell receptor beta chains presented below share a single source sample, sequenced in a study of blood T cell repertoires in COVID-19. Data came from immunoSEQ multiplex PCR; TCRdb stores just in-frame clones and leaves some out. The repertoire holds fewer than 250,000 clones, with 70% to 90% as singletons. The sequenced sample consisted of PBMCs or T cells enriched from blood (not recorded which). The receptors derive from a man aged 25 to 40 who had recovered from COVID-19.

The chain is built from TRBV30 and TRBJ1-1; 8 bases map to TRBD1. Trimming at V came to 3 bases and at J to 1 base, leaving 10 bases not matched to a gene. This CDR3 contains 16 residues. Germline CDR1 is GTSNPN and CDR2 is SVGIG (reference sequence). In nucleotides, the CDR3 is TGTGCCTGGAGGACAGGGGTCTTAGCGGGGAACACTGAAGCTTTCTTT. Translation: CAWRTGVLAGNTEAFF.

This clone was detected once. This chain connects TRBV2 to TRBJ1-1; TRBD1 is a possible D gene (6 bases). Trimming left V 4 bases short and J 4 bases short, with 13 bases between. Germline CDR1 reads SNHLY; CDR2 reads FYNNEI. The CDR3 runs 14 residues. CDR3 sequence (DNA): TGTGCCAGCAGTGTACTCCAGGGGAGCACTGAAGCTTTCTTT. Translating it yields CASSVLQGSTEAFF. Full variable domain (remainder filled in from reference TRBV2 and TRBJ1-1): EPEVTQTPSHQVTQMGQEVILRCVPISNHLYFYWYRQILGQKVEFLVSFYNNEISEKSEIFDDQFSVERPDGSNFTLKIRSTKLEDSAMYFCASSVLQGSTEAFFGQGTRLTVV.

The rearrangement joins TRBV5-1 to TRBJ2-1; 9 bases are a match to TRBD2. This CDR3 contains 16 residues. V was clipped by 0 bases and J by 8 bases; unmatched bases: 9. Germline V lookup: CDR1 SGHRS, CDR2 YFSETQ. The CDR3 is CASSLVAGGPRDEQFF. The CDR3 DNA sequence: TGCGCCAGCAGCTTGGTGGCGGGGGGGCCTCGGGATGAGCAGTTCTTC.

This chain uses TRBV6-2 or TRBV6-3 with TRBJ2-3, with 9 bases aligning to TRBD1. The CDR3 consists of 16 residues. Germline CDR1 reads MNHEY; CDR2 reads SVGEGT. Trimming at V came to 5 bases and at J to 4 bases, leaving 10 bases not matched to a gene. CDR3 DNA sequence: TGTGCCAGCAGTCCACCGGGACAGGGATTTTCAGATACGCAGTATTTT. It specifies CASSPPGQGFSDTQYF.

The rearrangement joins TRBV27 to TRBJ1-1; TRBD1 is a possible D gene (5 bases). This CDR3 comprises 12 residues. Per the germline V gene, CDR1 is MNHEY and CDR2 is SMNVEV (reference sequence). V lost 6 bases to trimming and J lost 10 bases, with 15 bases between them. The CDR3: CASSAGSRGAFF. The CDR3 DNA follows: TGTGCCAGCAGCGCAGGCTCTAGGGGAGCTTTCTTT.

V is TRBV6-2 or TRBV6-3 and J is TRBJ2-7, with a possible D match to TRBD1 (6 bases). The V end lost 2 bases, the J end lost 4 bases, and 18 bases lay between the germline ends. CDR1 is MNHEY, CDR2 SVGEGT, per germline. The CDR3 consists of 16 residues. This CDR3 reads CASSYRINRALYEQYF. CDR3 coding DNA: TGTGCCAGCAGTTACCGTATCAACAGGGCGTTGTACGAGCAGTACTTC.

This clone was picked up one time. This may arise from a read error, as a much more abundant clone is one base away. The J gene is TRBJ2-5, the V gene TRBV6-2 or TRBV6-3; the D is unclear. Germline assignment: CDR1 MNHEY and CDR2 SVGEGT. The V gene lost 6 bases and the J gene lost 5 bases, with 7 bases spanning the gap. This CDR3 region has 11 residues. The DNA of the CDR3 is TGTGCCAGCAGCTCCAGGGAGACCCAGTACTTC. It translates to CASSSRETQYF.